Described below is a single T cell receptor beta chain sequence and its context. This sample includes further DNA sequences coding for the same CDR3. Here immunoSEQ multiplex PCR was the method, and the copy in TCRdb shows in-frame clones only, minus some. Counted here are some 47,000 clones, roughly 90% occurring once; the ten biggest clones make up around 2%. This entry comes from a study of T cell changes during pregnancy in multiple sclerosis. This clonotype was obtained from a female donor with multiple sclerosis, enrolled in a pregnancy study. The sample here was peripheral blood, taken in the first trimester of pregnancy.

DNA for the CDR3: TGTGCCAGCAGCTTAACGGGGGGGGACACTGAAGCTTTCTTT. Its translation is CASSLTGGDTEAFF. The genes are TRBV7-3 and TRBJ1-1; weak D call: TRBD1 (5 bases). Per the germline V gene, CDR1 is SGHTA and CDR2 is FQGTGA. The germline V and J ends were trimmed by 0 bases and 3 bases, with 8 bases remaining between them. This CDR3 spans 14 amino acids.